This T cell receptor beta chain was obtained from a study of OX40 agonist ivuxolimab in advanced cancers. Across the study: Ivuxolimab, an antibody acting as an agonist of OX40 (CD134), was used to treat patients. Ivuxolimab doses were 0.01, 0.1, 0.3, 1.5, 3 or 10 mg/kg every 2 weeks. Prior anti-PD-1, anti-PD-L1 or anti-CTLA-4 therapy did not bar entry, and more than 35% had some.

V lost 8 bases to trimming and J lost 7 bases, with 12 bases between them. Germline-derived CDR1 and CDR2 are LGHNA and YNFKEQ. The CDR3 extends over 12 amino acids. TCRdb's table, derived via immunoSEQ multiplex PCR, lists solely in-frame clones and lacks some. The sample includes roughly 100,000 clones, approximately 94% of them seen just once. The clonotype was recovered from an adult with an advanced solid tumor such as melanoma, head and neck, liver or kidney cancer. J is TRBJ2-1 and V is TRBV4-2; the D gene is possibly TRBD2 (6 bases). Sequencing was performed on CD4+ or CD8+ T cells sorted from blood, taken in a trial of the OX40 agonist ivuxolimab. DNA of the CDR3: TGTGCCAGCGGGAGGACCTGGAATGAGCAGTTCTTC. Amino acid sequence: CASGRTWNEQFF.